This TCR beta chain is drawn from a study of cytomegalovirus exposure and HLA in healthy donors. Study-wide results and caveats: Reported results showed that the classifier diagnosed cytomegalovirus status with high specificity and sensitivity. The investigators catalogued 164 TCR beta chains as cytomegalovirus-associated. Specificity for CMV antigens was confirmed in vitro for a few of the CMV-associated chains.

Notes on this clone: As yet, its antigen is unknown.

Per the germline V gene, CDR1 is SGHDT and CDR2 is YYEEEE. V lost 4 bases, J lost 1 base, and 13 bases lay in between. This CDR3 is 15 amino acids long. Only in-frame clones appear in the TCRdb table, and some are missing; sequencing was by immunoSEQ multiplex PCR. The table records 89,000 or so clones, approximately 93% of them present only once. The chain uses TRBV5-6 and TRBJ2-3; D perhaps matches TRBD2 (6 bases). The receptor's source is a young woman in good health and CMV-seropositive. Sequencing input: PBMCs. In nucleotides, the CDR3 is TGTGCCAGCAGCGCGGGACTTAGGGGCACAGATACGCAGTATTTT. This translates into CASSAGLRGTDTQYF. Full variable domain (outside the CDR3, taken from reference TRBV5-6 and TRBJ2-3): DAGVTQSPTHLIKTRGQQVTLRCSPKSGHDTVSWYQQALGQGPQFIFQYYEEEERQRGNFPDRFSGHQFPNYSSELNVNALLLGDSALYLCASSAGLRGTDTQYFGPGTRLTVL.